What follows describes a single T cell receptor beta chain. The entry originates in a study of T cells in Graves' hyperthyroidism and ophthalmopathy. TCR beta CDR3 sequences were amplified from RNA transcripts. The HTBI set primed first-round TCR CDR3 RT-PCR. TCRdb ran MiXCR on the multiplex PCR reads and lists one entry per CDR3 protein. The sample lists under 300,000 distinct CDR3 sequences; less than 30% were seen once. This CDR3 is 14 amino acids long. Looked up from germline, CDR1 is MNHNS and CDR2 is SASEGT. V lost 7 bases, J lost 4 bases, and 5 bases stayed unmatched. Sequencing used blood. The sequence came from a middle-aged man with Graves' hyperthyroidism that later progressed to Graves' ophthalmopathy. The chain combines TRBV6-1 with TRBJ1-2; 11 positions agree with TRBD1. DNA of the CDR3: TGTGCCAGCACCAGGGACAGGGGGGGCTATGGCTACACCTTC. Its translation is CASTRDRGGYGYTF.